Each of the 18 T cell receptor beta chains below was sequenced from the same sample in a study of beta chain features in type 1 diabetes. Expressed TCRB transcripts got sequenced, as all isolated RNA was reverse transcribed. Profiling relied on immunoSEQ multiplex PCR, and the TCRdb table lists in-frame clones only, not all of them. The repertoire includes 400,000 to 500,000 clones, approximately 15% of them detected once, and 0.035% to 0.04% sits in the top ten. Sequencing was performed on naive CD4+ T cells from blood. Source of these receptors: a man under 40 in good health.

The chain joins TRBV7-9 to TRBJ1-5; D unclear. Trimming took off 0 bases at V and 3 bases at J, with 9 bases between the two ends. This CDR3 region has 15 residues. Germline CDR1 and CDR2: SEHNR and FQNEAQ (reference sequence). The CDR3 loop is CASSLAGLPNQPQHF. CDR3 sequence (DNA): TGTGCCAGCAGCTTAGCAGGGCTGCCCAATCAGCCCCAGCATTTT.

This clone has just a few counts. This rearrangement joins TRBV10-3 to TRBJ1-2; weak D call: TRBD1 (5 bases). V lost 6 bases and J 4 bases, leaving 9 bases between the germline ends. The CDR3 length is 12 residues. Germline values: CDR1 ENHRY, CDR2 SYGVKD. The CDR3 bases are TGTGCCATCAGCACAGGAATCTATGGCTACACCTTC. Its translation: CAISTGIYGYTF.

In its sample, this clone was seen a few times. This chain joins TRBV6-6 and TRBJ2-5; perhaps D is TRBD1 or TRBD2 (6 bases each). V gave up 5 bases and J gave up 5 bases, with 15 bases separating them. This CDR3 has 14 amino acids. Germline CDR1 MNHNY, CDR2 SVGAGI (reference sequence). CDR3 DNA: TGTGCCAGCAGTGGACTACAGGGAAGCGAGACCCAGTACTTC. As protein: CASSGLQGSETQYF.

The chain links TRBV7-2 to TRBJ1-1; D perhaps matches TRBD1 (6 bases). This CDR3 contains 16 residues. Germline CDR1 reads SGHTA; CDR2 reads FQGNSA. V lost 1 base, J lost 1 base, and 13 bases lay in between. CDR3 nucleotide sequence: TGTGCCAGCAGCTTAGGTGGTCGGGGGGCGAACACTGAAGCTTTCTTT. Translating gives CASSLGGRGANTEAFF.

The chain couples TRBV30 to TRBJ2-5; possibly TRBD1 for D (6 bases). Looked up from germline, CDR1 is GTSNPN and CDR2 is SVGIG (reference sequence). The CDR3 has 15 amino acids. The germline V and J ends were trimmed by 0 bases and 4 bases, with 15 bases remaining between them. Here the CDR3 reads CAWSVGAGSRETQYF. The CDR3 DNA reads TGTGCCTGGAGTGTGGGGGCAGGGTCGAGAGAGACCCAGTACTTC. The full variable domain, in which reference TRBV30 and TRBJ2-5 provide the parts outside the CDR3, is SQTIHQWPATLVQPVGSPLSLECTVEGTSNPNLYWYRQAAGRGLQLLFYSVGIGQISSEVPQNLSASRPQDRQFILSSKKLLLSDSGFYLCAWSVGAGSRETQYFGPGTRLLVL.

This clone was observed a few times. CDR3 sequence (DNA): TGCGCCAGCAGTCAAAAAGGGACAGGGCACAATCAGCCCCAGCATTTT. Amino acid sequence: CASSQKGTGHNQPQHF. This sequence joins TRBV23-1 and TRBJ1-5; 9 nucleotides match TRBD1. TRBV23-1 is recorded as an ORF, its role being uncertain. V lost 2 bases to trimming and J lost 3 bases; unmatched junction nucleotides: 5. CDR3 length: 16 amino acids.

This chain links TRBV6-5 with TRBJ2-1; D is possibly TRBD2 (6 bases). The CDR3 covers 13 residues. Trimming took 5 bases from V and 6 from J, leaving 11 bases between them. The V gene's germline CDR1 is MNHEY and CDR2 SVGAGI. Here the CDR3 DNA reads TGTGCCAGCAGTGGAGGGACGCGCAATGAGCAGTTCTTC. Protein product: CASSGGTRNEQFF.

The chain carries TRBV14 and TRBJ2-5; D ambiguous. The CDR3 is 12 residues long. V was trimmed by 2 bases and J by 5 bases, leaving 6 bases between them. Germline V gene sequence: CDR1 SGHDN, CDR2 FVKESK. For the CDR3, the DNA is TGTGCCAGCAGCCAAAAGGCCGAGACCCAGTACTTC. It codes for CASSQKAETQYF.

The chain couples TRBV5-5 to TRBJ2-1; D gene unclear. This CDR3 is 15 amino acids long. Trimming removed 0 bases at V and 6 bases at J, with 13 bases between. The germline gives CDR1 SGHKS, CDR2 YYEKEE (reference sequence). Here the CDR3 reads CASSLEFRTVNEQFF. In DNA form, the CDR3 reads TGTGCCAGCAGCTTGGAGTTCCGAACGGTCAATGAGCAGTTCTTC.

The V gene is TRBV30, the J gene TRBJ1-2, with D unresolved. Germline V gene data show CDR1 as GTSNPN and CDR2 as SVGIG (reference sequence). Trimming took off 3 bases at V and 8 bases at J, with 13 bases between the two ends. The CDR3 is made up of 12 amino acids. CDR3 bases: TGTGCCTGGAGCCTCGGTGGCAACGGCTACACCTTC. It is translated as CAWSLGGNGYTF.

The chain is built from TRBV19 and TRBJ2-5, with D tentatively TRBD2 (6 bases). V gave up 1 base and J gave up 3 bases, with 12 bases separating them. CDR1 LNHDA and CDR2 SQIVND come from the germline V gene (reference sequence). The CDR3 runs to 15 residues. The CDR3 reads CASSIASARKETQYF. The DNA of the CDR3 is TGTGCCAGTAGTATAGCTAGCGCGCGGAAAGAGACCCAGTACTTC.

The chain recombines TRBV7-7 with TRBJ2-3; D is possibly TRBD1 or TRBD2 (5 bases each). CDR1 SSHAT and CDR2 FNYEAQ come from the germline V gene (reference sequence). The V and J ends lost 4 bases and 4 bases respectively, with 9 bases between them. The CDR3 runs 13 residues. The CDR3 sequence: CASSSGRADTQYF. The CDR3 nucleotides are TGTGCCAGCAGCTCGGGACGGGCAGATACGCAGTATTTT.

This chain links TRBV7-2 with TRBJ1-2; D gene ambiguous. Trimming removed 3 bases from V and 6 bases from J, with 5 bases in between. Germline V CDR1 and CDR2: SGHTA, FQGNSA. This CDR3 spans 11 amino acids. The CDR3 nucleotides read TGTGCCAGCAGCTTCTTTGATGGCTACACCTTC. It yields the protein CASSFFDGYTF.

The chain recombines TRBV30 with TRBJ2-1; TRBD1 might be the D (6 bases). V lost 3 bases, J lost 7 bases, and 7 bases lay in between. This CDR3 has 11 amino acids. Germline lookup yields CDR1 GTSNPN and CDR2 SVGIG (reference sequence). The CDR3 DNA is TGTGCCTGGAGAGGGGGTAATGAGCAGTTCTTC. It specifies CAWRGGNEQFF.

This chain uses TRBV19 with TRBJ2-3, with TRBD1 matching 7 bases. Germline lookup yields CDR1 LNHDA and CDR2 SQIVND (reference sequence). This CDR3 spans 13 amino acids. V lost 10 bases and J lost 2; bases outside the gene matches: 6. CDR3 in DNA: TGTGCCACCAGGGGACAGTCCACAGATACGCAGTATTTT. Its protein is CATRGQSTDTQYF.

V usage is TRBV19 and J usage is TRBJ2-5; D possibly corresponds to TRBD1 (7 bases). The V gene's germline CDR1 is LNHDA and CDR2 SQIVND (reference sequence). The CDR3 totals 12 residues. V dropped 9 bases and J dropped 5 bases, with 13 bases sitting between them. The CDR3 here is CASAGGGETQYF. As DNA, the CDR3 is TGTGCCAGCGCAGGGGGAGGTGAGACCCAGTACTTC.

This clone has just a few counts. This chain links TRBV7-8 with TRBJ2-7, with 15 bases lining up with TRBD2. V dropped 6 bases and J dropped 6; count of bases not matched to a gene: 9. CDR1 and CDR2 from the germline V gene are SGHVS and FQNEAQ. The CDR3 is 16 residues long. The CDR3 region is CASSSGMGLAGGEQYF. The CDR3 DNA reads TGTGCCAGCAGTTCAGGAATGGGACTAGCGGGGGGCGAGCAGTACTTC.

In its sample, this clone was seen a few times. The J gene is TRBJ1-1, the V gene TRBV28; a possible D gene is TRBD1 (5 bases). The V end lost 8 bases, the J end lost 6 bases, and 19 bases lay between the germline ends. The CDR3 has 14 amino acids. In germline, CDR1 is MDHEN, CDR2 SYDVKM. The CDR3 here is CASDPWGDGSEAFF. The CDR3 bases are TGTGCCAGCGACCCATGGGGGGACGGGTCTGAAGCTTTCTTT. Full variable domain (remainder filled in from reference TRBV28 and TRBJ1-1): DVKVTQSSRYLVKRTGEKVFLECVQDMDHENMFWYRQDPGLGLRLIYFSYDVKMKEKGDIPEGYSVSREKKERFSLILESASTNQTSMYLCASDPWGDGSEAFFGQGTRLTVV.